The sequence of this T cell receptor beta chain was determined in a study of cytomegalovirus exposure and HLA in healthy donors. The protocol was immunoSEQ multiplex PCR, while the TCRdb copy is restricted to in-frame clones and leaves out a portion. The sample yields approximately 150,000 clones, about 88% seen once. The study's findings and limits: The tendency of first-cohort TCR clusters to co-occur in the 120 or so validation repertoires was the finding of a later analysis. The classifier reportedly diagnosed cytomegalovirus status with high specificity and sensitivity.

On this clone: Its antigen is unidentified.

Sequences were obtained from PBMCs. The source is a woman aged 18-29 years in good health and CMV-seropositive.

The CDR3 coding sequence is TGTGCCTGGGGGGGCGGACGGATGAACACTGAAGCTTTCTTT. This codes for CAWGGGRMNTEAFF. The V and J genes are TRBV30 and TRBJ1-1; a possible D gene is TRBD1 (6 bases). The CDR3 runs to 14 residues. V dropped 5 bases and J dropped 0 bases, with 13 bases sitting between them. The V gene's germline CDR1 is GTSNPN and CDR2 SVGIG (reference sequence). Full variable domain (outside the CDR3, taken from reference TRBV30 and TRBJ1-1): SQTIHQWPATLVQPVGSPLSLECTVEGTSNPNLYWYRQAAGRGLQLLFYSVGIGQISSEVPQNLSASRPQDRQFILSSKKLLLSDSGFYLCAWGGGRMNTEAFFGQGTRLTVV.